This entry concerns a single TCR beta chain. J gave up 6 bases and V 1 base, and 6 bases lay outside the gene matches. Germline V gene data show CDR1 as LGHNA and CDR2 as YNFKEQ. The CDR3 is 15 residues long. This entry comes from a study of OX40 agonist ivuxolimab in advanced cancers. Study in general: An agonistic anti-OX40 (CD134) antibody, ivuxolimab, was used to treat the patients.

Profiled with immunoSEQ multiplex PCR; TCRdb holds only in-frame clones, not every one. The sample carries around 23,000 clones, 70% to 85% recorded once. This material consisted of CD4+ or CD8+ T cells sorted from blood, taken in a trial of the OX40 agonist ivuxolimab. This TCR was sampled from an adult with an advanced solid tumor such as melanoma, head and neck, liver or kidney cancer. This sequence joins TRBV4-2 and TRBJ2-1, with TRBD1 matching 7 bases. The CDR3 is CASSQGLGQSNEQFF. CDR3 nucleotide sequence: TGTGCCAGCAGCCAAGGTCTGGGACAGTCCAATGAGCAGTTCTTC.